A selection of T cell receptor beta chains follows, all from one sample in a study of T cells in Graves' hyperthyroidism and ophthalmopathy. TCRdb re-called the multiplex PCR reads with MiXCR, one entry per CDR3 protein. The data hold roughly 600,000 distinct CDR3 sequences, with 13% to 15% observed a single time. Material: blood. The source of these receptors is a woman aged 45-65 years with Graves' ophthalmopathy. Both conserved end residues are trimmed from each CDR3.

J: TRBJ2-2; V: TRBV7-2; CDR3: ASSLVIASTGELF
J: TRBJ1-1; V: TRBV11-3; CDR3: ASSLGADNTEAF
J: TRBJ2-7; V: TRBV20-1; CDR3: SARYSTYEQY
J: TRBJ1-2; V: TRBV27; CDR3: ASSLRQGAWGNYGYT
J: TRBJ1-1; V: TRBV30; CDR3: AWNEGTGNTEAF
J: TRBJ2-1; V: TRBV7-3; CDR3: ASSSRDRPNEQF
J: TRBJ2-1; V: TRBV12-3/TRBV12-4; CDR3: ASSWTSEDLRQF
J: TRBJ1-5; V: TRBV2; CDR3: ASSEEVNQPQH
J: TRBJ1-5; V: TRBV19; CDR3: ASSIVGRTQPQH
J: TRBJ1-4; V: TRBV6-2/TRBV6-3; CDR3: ASSYVRDTDASTNEKLF
J: TRBJ1-2; V: TRBV14; CDR3: ASSQLPRGDYGYT
J: TRBJ1-5; V: TRBV19; CDR3: ASSIPGTGSQPQH
J: TRBJ2-7; V: TRBV28; CDR3: ASSLRGRKYEQY
J: TRBJ2-7; V: TRBV30; CDR3: AWSEGYEQY
J: TRBJ2-7; V: TRBV20-1; CDR3: SARGSSGRAGNEQY
J: TRBJ1-1; V: TRBV29-1; CDR3: SLSRQVNTEAF
J: TRBJ2-7; V: TRBV5-8; CDR3: ASSHGTSTYEQY
J: TRBJ1-6; V: TRBV12-3/TRBV12-4; CDR3: ASSLKGGNSPLH
J: TRBJ2-2; V: TRBV11-2; CDR3: ASSLDPSGTYANTGELF
J: TRBJ1-2; V: TRBV10-3; CDR3: AIRGDRSGGYT
J: TRBJ2-7; V: TRBV28; CDR3: ASSGAPREQY
J: TRBJ2-2; V: TRBV14; CDR3: ASSPYPRTGTNTGELF
J: TRBJ1-2; V: TRBV28; CDR3: ASSAISGQGIHGYT
J: TRBJ2-1; V: TRBV29-1; CDR3: SVDGYVMNEQF
J: TRBJ1-1; V: TRBV24-1; CDR3: ATIERQGGEAF
J: TRBJ1-5; V: TRBV7-9; CDR3: ASSPGGPQH
J: TRBJ2-1; V: TRBV27; CDR3: ASRYLSTGTANEQF
J: TRBJ2-3; V: TRBV20-1; CDR3: SARDFALAGVSRRPDTQY
J: TRBJ2-5; V: TRBV24-1; CDR3: ATSDFSPGREDNKETQY
J: TRBJ2-7; V: TRBV20-1; CDR3: SARGNLVRDRWTYEQY
J: TRBJ1-4; V: TRBV28; CDR3: ASSLGEKLF
J: TRBJ2-5; V: TRBV4-1; CDR3: ASSQVRGLAQETQY
J: TRBJ1-4; V: TRBV10-3; CDR3: ATNRGKGTNEKLF
J: TRBJ2-7; V: TRBV4-1; CDR3: ASSQAPTSGYEQY
J: TRBJ2-7; V: TRBV29-1; CDR3: SVAGLAGGISYEQY
J: TRBJ2-1; V: TRBV20-1; CDR3: SASPQGAFGEQF
J: TRBJ2-3; V: TRBV9; CDR3: ASSVSPHREDGTDTQY
J: TRBJ1-5; V: TRBV6-2/TRBV6-3; CDR3: ASSQPLGRNSNQPQH
J: TRBJ2-1; V: TRBV7-9; CDR3: ASSSPTSIGRDVDEQF
J: TRBJ2-5; V: TRBV11-2; CDR3: TSSSGTSGGQETQY
J: -; V: TRBV4-3; CDR3: ASSQDGLAGVNEQY
J: TRBJ2-4; V: TRBV9; CDR3: ASSPGWGDIQY
J: TRBJ2-7; V: TRBV20-1; CDR3: SALPGDRGAYEQY
J: TRBJ2-5; V: TRBV15; CDR3: ATSREGETQY
J: TRBJ2-7; V: TRBV6-2/TRBV6-3; CDR3: ASSYSSRVLDEQY
J: TRBJ2-7; V: TRBV12-3/TRBV12-4; CDR3: ASSPTGNIFSYEQY
J: TRBJ2-7; V: TRBV5-1; CDR3: ASRLGQGGYEQY
J: TRBJ2-6; V: TRBV7-2; CDR3: ALDNSGANVLT
J: TRBJ1-5; V: TRBV4-1; CDR3: ASSQVGGINQPQH
J: TRBJ2-7; V: TRBV7-8; CDR3: ASTPGRLAGASEQY
J: TRBJ2-2; V: TRBV9; CDR3: ASSVPGELF
J: TRBJ2-3; V: TRBV27; CDR3: ASSLWRPLPEDTQY
J: TRBJ1-2; V: TRBV5-1; CDR3: ASSQFIQGAVGGYT
J: TRBJ2-7; V: TRBV27; CDR3: ASRKDRGPSEQY
J: TRBJ2-1; V: TRBV6-1; CDR3: ASSGSGKGWLEQF